This T cell receptor (beta chain) appears in the sequencing data of a study of early T cells in non-severe SARS-CoV-2 infection. TCRdb re-called the 5' RACE reads with MiXCR, one entry per CDR3 protein. The profile shows approximately 70,000 distinct CDR3 sequences, roughly 12% of them singletons. This clonotype has just a few counts. The CDR3 is 13 amino acids. V dropped 5 bases and J dropped 3 bases, with 11 bases sitting between them. Germline V gene sequence: CDR1 MNHNS, CDR2 SASEGT. The sample taken for sequencing was whole blood. The receptor was derived from an adult who was a healthcare worker with PCR-confirmed SARS-CoV-2 infection or an uninfected control (not recorded which). The chain is built from TRBV6-1 and TRBJ2-7; D unclear. DNA of the CDR3: TGTGCCAGCAGTCTGATTCTCAGCTACGAGCAGTACTTC. Translating gives CASSLILSYEQYF.